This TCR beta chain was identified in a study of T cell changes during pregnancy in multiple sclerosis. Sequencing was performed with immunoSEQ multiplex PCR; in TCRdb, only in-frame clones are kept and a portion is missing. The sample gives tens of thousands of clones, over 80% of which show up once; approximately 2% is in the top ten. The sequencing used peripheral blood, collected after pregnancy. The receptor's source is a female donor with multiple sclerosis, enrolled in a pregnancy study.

The CDR3 nucleotides read TGTGCCAGCATAATGAACACTGAAGCTTTCTTT. Its protein product is CASIMNTEAFF. The V gene is TRBV7-9, the J gene TRBJ1-1; D is ambiguous. The ends were cut back, 7 bases at V and 0 bases at J, with 3 bases in the middle. Germline V gives CDR1 SEHNR, CDR2 FQNEAQ (reference sequence). The length of the CDR3 is 11 residues.